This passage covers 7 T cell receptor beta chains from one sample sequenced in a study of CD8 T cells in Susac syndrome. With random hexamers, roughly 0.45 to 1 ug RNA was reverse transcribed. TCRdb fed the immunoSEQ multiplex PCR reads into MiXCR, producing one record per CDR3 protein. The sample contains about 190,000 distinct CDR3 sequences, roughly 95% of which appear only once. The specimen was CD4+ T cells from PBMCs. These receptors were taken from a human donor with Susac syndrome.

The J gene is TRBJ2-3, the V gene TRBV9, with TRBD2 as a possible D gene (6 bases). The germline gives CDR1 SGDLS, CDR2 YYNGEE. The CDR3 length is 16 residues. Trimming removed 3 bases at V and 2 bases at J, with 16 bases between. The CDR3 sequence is CASSAESGTVTDTQYF. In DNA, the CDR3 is TGTGCCAGCAGCGCCGAGTCGGGGACTGTCACAGATACGCAGTATTTT.

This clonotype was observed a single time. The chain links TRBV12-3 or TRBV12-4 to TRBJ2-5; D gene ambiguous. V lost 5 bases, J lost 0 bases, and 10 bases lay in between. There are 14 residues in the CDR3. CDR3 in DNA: TGTGCCAGCAGTCTTACTAAGTACCAAGAGACCCAGTACTTC. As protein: CASSLTKYQETQYF.

The CDR3 spells CSVAFTGQENTEAFF. The CDR3 DNA sequence: TGCAGCGTGGCCTTTACGGGACAAGAAAACACTGAAGCTTTCTTT. The chain couples TRBV29-1 to TRBJ1-1, with D maybe TRBD1 (6 bases). The CDR3 has 15 amino acids. The germline CDR1 and CDR2 sequences are SQVTM and ANQGSEA. Trimming removed 6 bases from V and 2 bases from J, with 19 bases in between.

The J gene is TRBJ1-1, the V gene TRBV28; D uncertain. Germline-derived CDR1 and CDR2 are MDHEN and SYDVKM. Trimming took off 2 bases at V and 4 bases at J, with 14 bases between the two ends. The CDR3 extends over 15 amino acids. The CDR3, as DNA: TGTGCCAGCAGTTTAGTGGTTGGCAGTGGCACTGAAGCTTTCTTT. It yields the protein CASSLVVGSGTEAFF. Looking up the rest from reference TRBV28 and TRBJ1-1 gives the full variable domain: DVKVTQSSRYLVKRTGEKVFLECVQDMDHENMFWYRQDPGLGLRLIYFSYDVKMKEKGDIPEGYSVSREKKERFSLILESASTNQTSMYLCASSLVVGSGTEAFFGQGTRLTVV.

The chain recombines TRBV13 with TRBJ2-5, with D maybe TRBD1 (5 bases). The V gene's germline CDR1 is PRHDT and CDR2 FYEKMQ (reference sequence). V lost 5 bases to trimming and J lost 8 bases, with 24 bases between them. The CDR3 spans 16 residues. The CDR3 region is CASSAVGPDPIGTQYF. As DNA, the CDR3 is TGTGCCAGCAGCGCGGTGGGGCCTGATCCCATAGGTACCCAGTACTTC.

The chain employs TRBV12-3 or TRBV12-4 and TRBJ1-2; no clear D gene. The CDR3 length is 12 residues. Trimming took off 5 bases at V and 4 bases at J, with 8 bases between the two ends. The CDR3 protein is CASSPQLYGYTF. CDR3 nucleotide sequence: TGTGCCAGCAGTCCCCAGCTCTATGGCTACACCTTC.

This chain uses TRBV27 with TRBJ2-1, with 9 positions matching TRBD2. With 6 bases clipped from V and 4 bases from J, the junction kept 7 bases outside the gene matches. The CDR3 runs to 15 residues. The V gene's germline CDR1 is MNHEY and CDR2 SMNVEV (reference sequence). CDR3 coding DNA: TGTGCCAGCAGGAATAGCGGGGGTCCTTACAATGAGCAGTTCTTC. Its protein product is CASRNSGGPYNEQFF.